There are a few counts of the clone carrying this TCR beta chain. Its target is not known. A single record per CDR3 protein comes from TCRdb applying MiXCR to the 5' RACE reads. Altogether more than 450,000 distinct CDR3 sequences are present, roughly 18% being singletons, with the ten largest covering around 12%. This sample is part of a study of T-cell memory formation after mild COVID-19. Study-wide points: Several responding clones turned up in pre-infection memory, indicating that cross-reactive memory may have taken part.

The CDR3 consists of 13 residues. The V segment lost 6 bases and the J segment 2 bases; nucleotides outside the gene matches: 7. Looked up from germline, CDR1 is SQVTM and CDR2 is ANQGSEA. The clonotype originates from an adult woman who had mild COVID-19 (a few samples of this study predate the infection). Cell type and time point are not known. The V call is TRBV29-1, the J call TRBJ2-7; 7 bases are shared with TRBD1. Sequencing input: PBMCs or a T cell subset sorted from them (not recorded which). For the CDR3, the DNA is TGCAGCGTGGGGACAGACAGTACCTACGAGCAGTACTTC. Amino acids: CSVGTDSTYEQYF.